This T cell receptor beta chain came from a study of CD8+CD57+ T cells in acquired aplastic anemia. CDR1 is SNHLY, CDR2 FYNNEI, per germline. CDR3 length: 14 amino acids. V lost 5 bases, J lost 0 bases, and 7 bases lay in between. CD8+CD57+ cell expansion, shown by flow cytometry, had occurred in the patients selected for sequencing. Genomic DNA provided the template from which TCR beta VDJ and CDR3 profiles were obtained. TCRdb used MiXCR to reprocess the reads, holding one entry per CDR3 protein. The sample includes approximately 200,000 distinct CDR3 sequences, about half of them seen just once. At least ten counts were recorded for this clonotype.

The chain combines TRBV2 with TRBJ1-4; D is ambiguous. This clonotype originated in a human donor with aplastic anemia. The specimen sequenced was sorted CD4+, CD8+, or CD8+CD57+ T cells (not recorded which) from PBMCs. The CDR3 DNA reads TGTGCCAGCAGTAAGAGCACAACTAATGAAAAACTGTTTTTT. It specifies CASSKSTTNEKLFF.